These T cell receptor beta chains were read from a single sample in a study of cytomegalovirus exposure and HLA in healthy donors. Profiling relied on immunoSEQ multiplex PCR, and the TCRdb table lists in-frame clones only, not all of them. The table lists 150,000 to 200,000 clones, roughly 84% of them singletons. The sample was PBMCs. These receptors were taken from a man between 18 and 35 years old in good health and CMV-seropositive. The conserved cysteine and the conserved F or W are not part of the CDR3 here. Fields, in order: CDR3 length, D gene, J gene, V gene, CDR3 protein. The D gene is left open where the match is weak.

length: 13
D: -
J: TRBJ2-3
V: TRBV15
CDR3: ATSRDSGLTDTQY

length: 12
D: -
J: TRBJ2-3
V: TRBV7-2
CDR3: ASSPLGSTDTQY

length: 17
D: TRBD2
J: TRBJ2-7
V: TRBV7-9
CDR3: ASSPSLAGALGGSYEQY

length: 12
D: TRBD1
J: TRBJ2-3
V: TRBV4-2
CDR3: ASSLRQGADTQY

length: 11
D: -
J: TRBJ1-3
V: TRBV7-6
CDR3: ASSNDGGNTIY

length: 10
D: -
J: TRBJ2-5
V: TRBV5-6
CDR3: ASSTGLETQY

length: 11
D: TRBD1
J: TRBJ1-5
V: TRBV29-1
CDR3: SVADRGNQPQH

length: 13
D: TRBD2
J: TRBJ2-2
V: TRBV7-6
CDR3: ASSSRTSGPGELF

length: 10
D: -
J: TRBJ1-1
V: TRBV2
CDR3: ASRGQGTEAF

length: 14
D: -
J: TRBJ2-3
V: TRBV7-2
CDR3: ASSLDRAGGADTQY

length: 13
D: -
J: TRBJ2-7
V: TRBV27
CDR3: ASSLDGTHSYEQY

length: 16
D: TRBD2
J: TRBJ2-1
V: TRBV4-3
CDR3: ASSQDGGLAGVGNEQF

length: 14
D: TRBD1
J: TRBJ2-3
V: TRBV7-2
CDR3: ASSSRTGTSTDTQY

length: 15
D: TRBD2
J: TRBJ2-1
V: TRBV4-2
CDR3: ASSQEGLATSYNEQF

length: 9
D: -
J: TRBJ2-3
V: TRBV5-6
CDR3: ASSLSHTQY

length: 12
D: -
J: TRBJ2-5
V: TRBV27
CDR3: ASRNYRAQETQY

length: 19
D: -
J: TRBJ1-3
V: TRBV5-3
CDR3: ARRERLDRLKCVSSGNTIY

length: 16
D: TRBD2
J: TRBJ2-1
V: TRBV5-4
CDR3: ASSSGTSGYGSYNEQF

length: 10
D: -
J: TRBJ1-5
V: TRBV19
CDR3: ASSTGDQPQH

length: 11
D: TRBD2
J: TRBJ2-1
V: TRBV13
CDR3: ASSTGLASVEF

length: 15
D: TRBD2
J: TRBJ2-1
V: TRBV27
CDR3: ASSSRTGGPQSHEQF

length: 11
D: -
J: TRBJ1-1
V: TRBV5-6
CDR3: ASIAQENTEAF

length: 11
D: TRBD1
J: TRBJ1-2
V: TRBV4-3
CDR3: ASSQGRGLGYT

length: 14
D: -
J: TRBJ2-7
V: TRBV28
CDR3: ASSPQGPVPSEEQY

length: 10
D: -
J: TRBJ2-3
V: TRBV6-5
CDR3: ASSRGTDTQY

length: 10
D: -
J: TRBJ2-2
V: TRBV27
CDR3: ASSLVSGELF

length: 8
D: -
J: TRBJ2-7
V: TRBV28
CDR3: ASSRYEQY

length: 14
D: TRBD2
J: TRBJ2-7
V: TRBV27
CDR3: ASSPGTSGSLYEQY

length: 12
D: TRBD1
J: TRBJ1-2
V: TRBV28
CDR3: ASSFEGASTGYT

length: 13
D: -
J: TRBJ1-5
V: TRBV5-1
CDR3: ASSLDPGADQPQH

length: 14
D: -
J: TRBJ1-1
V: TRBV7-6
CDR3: ASSLAPGGGNTEAF

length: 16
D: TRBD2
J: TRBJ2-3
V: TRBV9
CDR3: ASSAGPGTSGRLDTQY

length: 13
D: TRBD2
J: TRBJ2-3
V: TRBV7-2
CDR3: ASSLPGGLADTQY

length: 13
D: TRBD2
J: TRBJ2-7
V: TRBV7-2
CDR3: ASSSERGAGYEQY

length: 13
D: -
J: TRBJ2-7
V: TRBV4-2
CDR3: ASSQDYASDYEQY

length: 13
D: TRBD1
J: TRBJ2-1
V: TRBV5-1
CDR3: ASSFRDRAYNEQF

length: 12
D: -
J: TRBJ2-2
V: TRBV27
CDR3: ASRGDTSTGELF

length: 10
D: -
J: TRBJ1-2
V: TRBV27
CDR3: ASSSRSYGYT

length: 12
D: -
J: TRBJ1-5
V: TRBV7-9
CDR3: ASSLDSGDQPQH

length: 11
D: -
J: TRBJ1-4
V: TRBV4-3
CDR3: ASSQGARMELF

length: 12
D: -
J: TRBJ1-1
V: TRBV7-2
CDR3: ASSLSRMDTEAF

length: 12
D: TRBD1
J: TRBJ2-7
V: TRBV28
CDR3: ASSGGTGADEQY